The next 15 T cell receptor beta chains were all read from a single sample in a study of tumor-infiltrating lymphocytes in primary liver carcinoma. The roughly 17-31 mg bulk tissue piece was not sorted before simultaneous RNA and DNA extraction. Researchers generated TCR beta cDNA from about 500 ng of total RNA, relying on a constant-region primer. Investigators got TCR beta libraries out of three nested multiplex PCR rounds, done with slightly modified ARM-PCR. The first two PCR rounds, roughly 9 cycles each, used TRBV1-TRBV30 forward primers and a C-beta reverse primer. TCRdb passed the multiplex PCR reads through MiXCR, listing each CDR3 protein once. The table has approximately 190,000 distinct CDR3 sequences, approximately 86% seen once. Sequences were obtained from tumor tissue from primary liver carcinoma. These receptors originate from a man aged 35 to 55 with primary liver carcinoma and hepatitis B virus infection.

Note on this clonotype: An end of the junction does not agree with germline; a read error may underlie this. This chain links TRBV6-1 with TRBJ2-3, with D tentatively TRBD2 (6 bases). The CDR3 is 14 residues long. The germline V gene has CDR1 MNHNS and CDR2 SASEGT. CDR3: CASAPGTGSDTQYF. The CDR3 DNA reads TGTGCCAGCGCCCCCGGGACTGGCTCAGATACGCAATATTTT.

With respect to this clonotype: One junction end disagrees with the germline gene, perhaps due to a read error. J is TRBJ2-1 and V is TRBV6-1, with 8 bases identical to TRBD2. The CDR3 is 15 amino acids. Germline V gives CDR1 MNHNS, CDR2 SASEGT. In nucleotides, the CDR3 is TGTGCCATCAGTGAAGAAGCGGGAGAATACAATGAGCAATTGTTC. Protein sequence: CAISEEAGEYNEQLF.

As to this clonotype: At one of its ends the junction is not consistent with the germline gene, which may arise from a read error. The chain uses TRBV6-1 and TRBJ2-5; D assignment may be TRBD1 or TRBD2 (5 bases each). The CDR3 sequence is 19 residues long. CDR1 is MNHNS, CDR2 SASEGT, per germline. CDR3 coding DNA: TGTGTCAGCAGTGAAGTCGGAGCCTTGGGGGAGCTAATAAGGGAGACCCAGTACTTC. Amino acids: CVSSEVGALGELIRETQYF.

The CDR3 loop reads CASREPTSYKQYF. The CDR3 nucleotides read TGCGCCAGCAGGGAACCAACTAGTTACAAGCAGTACTTC. The chain combines TRBV5-1 with TRBJ2-7; D might be TRBD2 (5 bases). Trimming took 5 bases from V and 8 from J, leaving 17 bases between them. In germline, CDR1 is SGHRS, CDR2 YFSETQ. There are 13 residues in the CDR3.

Worth noting for this clonotype: The junction and the germline gene differ at one end; a read error may be behind it. V usage is TRBV5-6 and J usage is TRBJ1-6; possibly TRBD1 for D (5 bases). Germline CDR1 and CDR2: SGHDT and YYEEEE. The CDR3 has 12 residues. CDR3 protein: CVSSFSGHGKHF. As DNA, the CDR3 is TGTGTCAGCAGCTTCTCCGGACATGGCAAACACTTT.

This chain connects TRBV29-1 to TRBJ2-5, with unresolved D. The V end lost 2 bases, the J end lost 1 base, and 11 bases lay between the germline ends. This CDR3 is 14 amino acids long. From germline, CDR1 is SQVTM and CDR2 ANQGSEA. CDR3 coding DNA: TGCAGCGTTGAATCCCCATTCGCCCAAGAGACCCAGTACTTC. Amino acid sequence: CSVESPFAQETQYF.

CDR3 in DNA: TGTGCCAGCAGTTTACGACTGAGCAATCAGGCCCAGTATTTT. It translates to CASSLRLSNQAQYF. The chain joins TRBV12-3 or TRBV12-4 to TRBJ1-5; D remains unclear. The end of the DNA fits TRBJ2-3 better, so the J call may be wrong. The CDR3 is made up of 14 amino acids.

This clonotype was recorded at least ten times. The V gene is TRBV6-5, the J gene TRBJ1-5; 9 positions match TRBD1. Germline-derived CDR1 and CDR2 are MNHEY and SVGAGI. Unmatched junction bases numbered 9, after V lost 6 bases and J lost 0 bases. This CDR3 has 17 amino acids. Here the CDR3 reads CASSPRTGVISNQPQHF. The CDR3 bases are TGTGCCAGCAGCCCCCGGACAGGGGTGATTAGCAATCAGCCCCAGCATTTT.

To note about this clonotype: At one boundary the junction diverges from the germline segment, which might be a read error. V is TRBV4-1 and J is TRBJ2-1; 9 bases map to TRBD1. CDR3 length: 16 amino acids. Per germline, CDR1 MGHRA and CDR2 YSYEKL. CDR3 nucleotides: TGCGCCAGCAACCAACTTGGGACAGGGTCCTACTATGAGCAATTCTTC. Encoded protein: CASNQLGTGSYYEQFF.

Comments on this clonotype: The germline gene is not matched at one end of the junction; a read error may be the cause. The genes are TRBV7-9 and TRBJ2-7; D unresolved. The germline V gene encodes CDR1 SEHNR and CDR2 FQNEAQ (reference sequence). The CDR3 sequence is 15 residues long. The CDR3 DNA is TGTACCAGCAGCTTAGATCCCCAAACCTCCTACGAGCAGTACTTC. It encodes CTSSLDPQTSYEQYF. Together with reference TRBV7-9 and TRBJ2-7, the CDR3 gives the full variable domain: DTGVSQNPRHKITKRGQNVTFRCDPISEHNRLYWYRQTLGQGPEFLTYFQNEAQLEKSRLLSDRFSAERPKGSFSTLEIQRTEQGDSAMYLCTSSLDPQTSYEQYFGPGTRLTVT.

The genes are TRBV4-2 and TRBJ2-3; no firm D call. The CDR3 sequence is 15 residues long. Looked up from germline, CDR1 is LGHNA and CDR2 is YNFKEQ. The ends were cut back, 6 bases at V and 3 bases at J, with 16 bases in the middle. The CDR3 DNA reads as TGTGCCAGCAGTCTAACCCTGACTGCGACAGATACGCAGTATTTT. It specifies CASSLTLTATDTQYF.

With regard to this clonotype: Here the CDR3 omits its conserved ending phenylalanine or tryptophan, so a read error is the likely source. The DNA is left out, because the CDR3 cannot be placed on it with certainty; the CDR3 is given as TCRdb lists it. This chain joins TRBV11-3 and TRBJ1-5; the listed D gene, TRBD1, was not tested against the DNA. The CDR3 numbers 15 amino acids, ends counted. CDR1 is SGHNT and CDR2 is YENEEA in the germline V gene. CDR3 region: CASSLDLGVTQPHHY.

Concerning this clonotype itself: The junction and the germline gene differ at one end; a read error may be behind it. The chain carries TRBV28 and TRBJ2-5, with D possibly TRBD2 on 5 matching bases. This CDR3 region has 16 residues. Germline assignment: CDR1 MDHEN and CDR2 SYDVKM. CDR3: CANSLYTRSGYETQYF. The CDR3 region has the DNA TGTGCCAACAGTTTATATACAAGGTCGGGGTACGAGACCCAGTACTTC. Together with reference TRBV28 and TRBJ2-5, the CDR3 gives the full variable domain: DVKVTQSSRYLVKRTGEKVFLECVQDMDHENMFWYRQDPGLGLRLIYFSYDVKMKEKGDIPEGYSVSREKKERFSLILESASTNQTSMYLCANSLYTRSGYETQYFGPGTRLLVL.

A note on this clonotype: Given the absence of the conserved phenylalanine or tryptophan at the CDR3 end, a read error is likely. The CDR3 protein is CSVDFGYRDRGINTEAFL. The CDR3 coding sequence is TGCAGCGTTGATTTTGGGTACCGGGACAGGGGAATTAACACTGAAGCTTTCTTA. The V and J genes are TRBV29-1 and TRBJ1-1; 10 nucleotides align to TRBD1. CDR1 SQVTM and CDR2 ANQGSEA come from the germline V gene. The J segment lost 2 bases and the V segment lost 3 bases, leaving 15 bases of the junction unmatched. There are 18 residues in the CDR3.

On this clonotype itself: Lacking the conserved final phenylalanine or tryptophan, this CDR3 likely reflects a read error. V usage is TRBV5-1 and J usage is TRBJ2-5; possible D gene TRBD2, 5 bases. V gave up 4 bases and J gave up 5 bases, with 18 bases separating them. Per the germline V gene, CDR1 is SGHRS and CDR2 is YFSETQ. This CDR3 contains 15 residues. The DNA for the CDR3 is TGCGCCAGCAGCCCAACCCTCTCAGCGGAGGAGACCCAGTACTCC. This translates into CASSPTLSAEETQYS.